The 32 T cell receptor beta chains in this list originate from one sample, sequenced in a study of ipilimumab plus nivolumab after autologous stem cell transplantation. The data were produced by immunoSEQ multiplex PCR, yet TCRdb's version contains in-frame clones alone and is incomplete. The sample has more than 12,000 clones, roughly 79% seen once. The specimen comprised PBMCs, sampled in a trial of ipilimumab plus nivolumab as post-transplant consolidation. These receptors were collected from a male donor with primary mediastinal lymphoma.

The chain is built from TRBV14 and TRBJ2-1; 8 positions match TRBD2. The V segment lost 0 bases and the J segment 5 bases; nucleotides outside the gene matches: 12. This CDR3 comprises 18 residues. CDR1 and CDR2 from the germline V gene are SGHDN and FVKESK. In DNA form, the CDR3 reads TGTGCCAGCAGCCAAGAGGAGCGGGGGAGCCCAATCGACAATGAGCAGTTCTTC. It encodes CASSQEERGSPIDNEQFF.

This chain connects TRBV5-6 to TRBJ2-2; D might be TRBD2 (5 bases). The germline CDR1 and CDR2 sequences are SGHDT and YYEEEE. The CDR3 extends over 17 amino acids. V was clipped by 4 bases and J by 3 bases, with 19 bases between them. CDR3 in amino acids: CASSPDLGSPDTGELFF. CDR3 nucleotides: TGTGCCAGCAGCCCGGATTTGGGGAGCCCCGACACCGGGGAGCTGTTTTTT.

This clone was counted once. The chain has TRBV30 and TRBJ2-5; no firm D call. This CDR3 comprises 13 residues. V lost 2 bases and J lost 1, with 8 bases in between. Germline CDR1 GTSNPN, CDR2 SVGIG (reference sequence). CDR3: CAWSLKGQETQYF. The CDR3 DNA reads TGTGCCTGGAGTTTGAAGGGCCAAGAGACCCAGTACTTC.

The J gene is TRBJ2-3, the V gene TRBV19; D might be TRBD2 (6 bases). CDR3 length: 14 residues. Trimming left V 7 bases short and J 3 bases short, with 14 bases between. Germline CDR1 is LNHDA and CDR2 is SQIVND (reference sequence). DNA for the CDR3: TGTGCCAGTAACCTCGGGAGTTCGACAGATACGCAGTATTTT. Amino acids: CASNLGSSTDTQYF.

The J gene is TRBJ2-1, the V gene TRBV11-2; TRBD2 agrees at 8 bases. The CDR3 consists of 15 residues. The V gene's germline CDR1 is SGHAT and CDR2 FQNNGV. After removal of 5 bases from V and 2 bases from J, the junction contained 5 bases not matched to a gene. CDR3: CASSQFSGTYNEQFF. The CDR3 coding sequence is TGTGCCAGCAGCCAATTTAGCGGGACCTACAATGAGCAGTTCTTC.

The CDR3 DNA follows: TGTGCCAGCAGCTTCGGCGGGTGGGAGCGCGATGAGCAGTTCTTC. Protein product: CASSFGGWERDEQFF. This rearrangement joins TRBV7-9 to TRBJ2-1; tentative D call: TRBD2 (5 bases). This CDR3 contains 15 residues. Per germline, CDR1 SEHNR and CDR2 FQNEAQ (reference sequence). V was shortened by 3 bases and J by 8 bases, with 17 bases between the two germline ends.

The CDR3 region has the DNA TGTGCCAGCACCCTCGGACAACAATATGGCTACACCTTC. Amino acids: CASTLGQQYGYTF. The V and J genes are TRBV28 and TRBJ1-2, with D tentatively TRBD1 (5 bases). CDR3 size: 13 residues. V lost 7 bases to trimming and J lost 5 bases, with 14 bases between them. From germline, CDR1 is MDHEN and CDR2 SYDVKM.

In nucleotides, the CDR3 is TGTGCCAGCAGCAAAGGGGGTCGAGGCACAGATACGCAGTATTTT. Its translation is CASSKGGRGTDTQYF. The chain joins TRBV21-1 to TRBJ2-3. TRBV21-1 is given as a pseudogene. The CDR3 loop spans 15 amino acids.

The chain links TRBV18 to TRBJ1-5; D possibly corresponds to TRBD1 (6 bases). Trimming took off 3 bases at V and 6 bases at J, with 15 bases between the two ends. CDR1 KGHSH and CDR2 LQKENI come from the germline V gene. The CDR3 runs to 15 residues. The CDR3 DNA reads TGTGCCAGCTCACCCGTAGGGGGGGCCGGTCAGCCCCAGCATTTT. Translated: CASSPVGGAGQPQHF.

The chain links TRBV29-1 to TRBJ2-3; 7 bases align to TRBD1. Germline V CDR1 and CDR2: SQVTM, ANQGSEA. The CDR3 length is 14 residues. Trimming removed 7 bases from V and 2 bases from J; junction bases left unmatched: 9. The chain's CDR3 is CSGSTGAVTDTQYF. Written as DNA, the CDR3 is TGCAGCGGATCAACAGGGGCTGTCACAGATACGCAGTATTTT.

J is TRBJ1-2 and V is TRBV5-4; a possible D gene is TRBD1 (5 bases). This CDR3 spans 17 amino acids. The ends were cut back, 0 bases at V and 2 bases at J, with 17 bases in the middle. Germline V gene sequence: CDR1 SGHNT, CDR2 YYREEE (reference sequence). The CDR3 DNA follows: TGTGCCAGCAGCTTGGGGTCTGGAGGGGATCCGAACTATGGCTACACCTTC. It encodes CASSLGSGGDPNYGYTF.

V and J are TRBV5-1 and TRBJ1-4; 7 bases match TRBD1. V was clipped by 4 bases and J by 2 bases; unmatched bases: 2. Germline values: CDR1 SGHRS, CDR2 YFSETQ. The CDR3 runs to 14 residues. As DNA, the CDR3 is TGCGCCAGCAGCGGGGACAGTACTAATGAAAAACTGTTTTTT. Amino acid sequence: CASSGDSTNEKLFF.

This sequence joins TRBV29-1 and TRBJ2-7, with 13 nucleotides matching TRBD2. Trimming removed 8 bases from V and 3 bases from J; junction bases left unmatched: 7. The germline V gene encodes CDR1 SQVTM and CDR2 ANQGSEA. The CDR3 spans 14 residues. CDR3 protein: CSCRTSGRDYEQYF. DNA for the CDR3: TGCAGCTGCCGGACTAGCGGGAGAGACTACGAGCAGTACTTC.

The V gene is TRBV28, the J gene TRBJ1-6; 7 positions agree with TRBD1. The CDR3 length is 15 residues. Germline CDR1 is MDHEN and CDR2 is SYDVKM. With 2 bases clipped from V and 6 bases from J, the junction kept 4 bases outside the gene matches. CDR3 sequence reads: CASSLVGTANSPLHF. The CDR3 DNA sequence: TGTGCCAGCAGTTTAGTTGGGACAGCTAATTCACCCCTCCACTTT.

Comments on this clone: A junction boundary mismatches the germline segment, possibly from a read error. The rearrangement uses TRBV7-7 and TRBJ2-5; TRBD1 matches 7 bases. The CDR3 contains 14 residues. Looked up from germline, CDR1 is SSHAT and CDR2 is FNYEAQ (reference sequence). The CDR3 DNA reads TGTGCTAGCAGCTTAGGGACAGCTCAAGAGACCCAGTACTTC. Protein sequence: CASSLGTAQETQYF.

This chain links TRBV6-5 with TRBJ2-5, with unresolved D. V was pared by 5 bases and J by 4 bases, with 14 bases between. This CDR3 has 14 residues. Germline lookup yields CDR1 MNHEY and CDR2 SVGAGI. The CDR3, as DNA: TGTGCCAGCAGTCGTCGGGCGATGGTAGAGACCCAGTACTTC. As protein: CASSRRAMVETQYF.

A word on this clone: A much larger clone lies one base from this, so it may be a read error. CDR3 sequence: CASSSPGFTSYEQYF. CDR3 in DNA: TGTGCCAGCAGTTCCCCCGGTTTCACAAGCTACGAGCAGTACTTC. This chain links TRBV7-2 with TRBJ2-7; D is unclear. Trimming took off 6 bases at V and 3 bases at J, with 18 bases between the two ends. Germline-derived CDR1 and CDR2 are SGHTA and FQGNSA. There are 15 residues in the CDR3.

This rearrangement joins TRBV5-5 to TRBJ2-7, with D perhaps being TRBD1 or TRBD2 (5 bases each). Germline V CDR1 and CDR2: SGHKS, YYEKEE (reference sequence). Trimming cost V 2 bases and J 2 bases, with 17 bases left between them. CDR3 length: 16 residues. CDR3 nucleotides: TGTGCCAGCAGCTTCCAAACTAGGCCCAGGGCCTACGAGCAGTACTTC. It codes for CASSFQTRPRAYEQYF. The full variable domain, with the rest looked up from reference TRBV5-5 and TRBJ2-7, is DAGVTQSPTHLIKTRGQQVTLRCSPISGHKSVSWYQQVLGQGPQFIFQYYEKEERGRGNFPDRFSARQFPNYSSELNVNALLLGDSALYLCASSFQTRPRAYEQYFGPGTRLTVT.

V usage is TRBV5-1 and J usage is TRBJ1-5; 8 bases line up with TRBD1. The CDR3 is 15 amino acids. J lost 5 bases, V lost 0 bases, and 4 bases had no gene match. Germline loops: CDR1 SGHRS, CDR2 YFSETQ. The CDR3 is CASSLDPGGHQPQHF. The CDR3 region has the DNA TGCGCCAGCAGCTTGGATCCAGGGGGCCATCAGCCCCAGCATTTT. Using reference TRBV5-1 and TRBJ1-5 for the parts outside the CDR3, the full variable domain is KAGVTQTPRYLIKTRGQQVTLSCSPISGHRSVSWYQQTPGQGLQFLFEYFSETQRNKGNFPGRFSGRQFSNSRSEMNVSTLELGDSALYLCASSLDPGGHQPQHFGDGTRLSIL.

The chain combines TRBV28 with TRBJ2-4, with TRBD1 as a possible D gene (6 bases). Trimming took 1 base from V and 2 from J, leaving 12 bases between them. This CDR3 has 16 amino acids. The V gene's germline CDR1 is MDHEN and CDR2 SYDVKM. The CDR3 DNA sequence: TGTGCCAGCAGTTTATTTGGGGGCATAACCAAAAACATTCAGTACTTC. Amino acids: CASSLFGGITKNIQYF.

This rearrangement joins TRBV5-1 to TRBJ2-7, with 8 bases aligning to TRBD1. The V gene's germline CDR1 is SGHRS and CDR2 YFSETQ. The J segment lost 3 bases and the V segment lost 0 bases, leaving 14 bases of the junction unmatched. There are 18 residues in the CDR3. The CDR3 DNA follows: TGCGCCAGCAGCTTGGGGATTTGGACAGGGAAAAAATTCTACGAGCAGTACTTC. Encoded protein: CASSLGIWTGKKFYEQYF.

This CDR3 reads CASSHSDRREEKLFF. The CDR3, as DNA: TGTGCCAGCAGCCATTCCGACAGGAGGGAGGAAAAACTGTTTTTT. The chain joins TRBV7-9 to TRBJ1-4, with a tentative D call TRBD1 (6 bases). The CDR3 length is 15 residues. Germline assignment: CDR1 SEHNR and CDR2 FQNEAQ (reference sequence). V lost 5 bases and J lost 8, with 18 bases in between.

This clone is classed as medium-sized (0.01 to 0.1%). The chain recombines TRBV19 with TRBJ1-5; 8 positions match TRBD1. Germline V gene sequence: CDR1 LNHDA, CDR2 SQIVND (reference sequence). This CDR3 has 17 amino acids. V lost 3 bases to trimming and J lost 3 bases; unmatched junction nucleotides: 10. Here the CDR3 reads CASSITTGGSNNQPQHF. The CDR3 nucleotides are TGTGCCAGTAGTATCACCACAGGGGGTTCTAACAATCAGCCCCAGCATTTT.

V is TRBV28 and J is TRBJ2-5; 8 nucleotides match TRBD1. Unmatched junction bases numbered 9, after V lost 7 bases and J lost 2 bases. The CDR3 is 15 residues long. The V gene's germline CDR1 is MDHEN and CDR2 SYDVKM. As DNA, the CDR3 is TGTGCCAGCACCCCCGGGACAGGAGATCAAGAGACCCAGTACTTC. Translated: CASTPGTGDQETQYF.

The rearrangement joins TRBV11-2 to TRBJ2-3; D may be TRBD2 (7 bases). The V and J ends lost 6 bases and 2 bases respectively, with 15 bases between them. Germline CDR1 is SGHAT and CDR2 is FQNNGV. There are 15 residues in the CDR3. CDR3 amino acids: CASRRRGLPTDTQYF. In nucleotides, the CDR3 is TGTGCCAGCAGGCGCAGGGGACTACCCACAGATACGCAGTATTTT.

CDR3 sequence (DNA): TGTGCCAGCAGCTCAGAGTTCTCTGGGGCCAACGTCCTGACTTTC. This encodes CASSSEFSGANVLTF. The V and J genes are TRBV7-3 and TRBJ2-6; D is undetermined. The V and J ends lost 4 bases and 0 bases respectively, with 7 bases between them. The CDR3 sequence is 15 residues long. Germline CDR1 reads SGHTA; CDR2 reads FQGTGA.

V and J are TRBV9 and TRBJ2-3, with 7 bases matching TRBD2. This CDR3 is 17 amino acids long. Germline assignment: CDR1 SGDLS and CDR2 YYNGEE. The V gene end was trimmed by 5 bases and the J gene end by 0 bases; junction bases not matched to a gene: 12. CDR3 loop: CASRRGGVPSSTDTQYF. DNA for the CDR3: TGTGCCAGCAGGCGGGGAGGGGTCCCATCTAGCACAGATACGCAGTATTTT.

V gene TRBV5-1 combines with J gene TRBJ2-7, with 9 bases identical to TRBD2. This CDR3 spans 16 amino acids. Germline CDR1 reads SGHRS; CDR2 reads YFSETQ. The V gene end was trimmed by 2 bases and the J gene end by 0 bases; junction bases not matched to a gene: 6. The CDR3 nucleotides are TGCGCCAGCAGCTTCATAGCGGGGGACCCCTCCTACGAGCAGTACTTC. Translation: CASSFIAGDPSYEQYF.

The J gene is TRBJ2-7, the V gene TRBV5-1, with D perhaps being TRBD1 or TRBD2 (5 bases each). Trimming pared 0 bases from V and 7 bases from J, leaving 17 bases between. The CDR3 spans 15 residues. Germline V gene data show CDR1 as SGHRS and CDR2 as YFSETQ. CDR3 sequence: CASSLGGRTSEEQYF. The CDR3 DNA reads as TGCGCCAGCAGCTTGGGGGGACGAACATCCGAGGAGCAGTACTTC.

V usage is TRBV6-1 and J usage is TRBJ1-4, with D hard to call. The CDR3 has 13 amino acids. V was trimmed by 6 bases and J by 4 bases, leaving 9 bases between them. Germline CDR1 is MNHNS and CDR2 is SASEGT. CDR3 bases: TGTGCCAGCAGAATCCTACTTAATGAAAAACTGTTTTTT. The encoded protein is CASRILLNEKLFF.

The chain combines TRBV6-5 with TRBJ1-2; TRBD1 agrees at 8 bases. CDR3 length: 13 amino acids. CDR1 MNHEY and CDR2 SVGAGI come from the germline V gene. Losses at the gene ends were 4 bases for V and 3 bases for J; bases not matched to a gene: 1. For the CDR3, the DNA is TGTGCCAGCAGTTCAGGGGGCGACTATGGCTACACCTTC. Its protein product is CASSSGGDYGYTF.

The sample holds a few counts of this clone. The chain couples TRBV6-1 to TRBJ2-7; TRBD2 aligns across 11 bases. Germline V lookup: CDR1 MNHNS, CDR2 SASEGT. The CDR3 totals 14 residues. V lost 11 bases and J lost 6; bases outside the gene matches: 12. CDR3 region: CACLAGGLLLEQYF. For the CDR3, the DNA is TGTGCCTGTCTAGCGGGGGGCCTTCTCCTCGAGCAGTACTTC.